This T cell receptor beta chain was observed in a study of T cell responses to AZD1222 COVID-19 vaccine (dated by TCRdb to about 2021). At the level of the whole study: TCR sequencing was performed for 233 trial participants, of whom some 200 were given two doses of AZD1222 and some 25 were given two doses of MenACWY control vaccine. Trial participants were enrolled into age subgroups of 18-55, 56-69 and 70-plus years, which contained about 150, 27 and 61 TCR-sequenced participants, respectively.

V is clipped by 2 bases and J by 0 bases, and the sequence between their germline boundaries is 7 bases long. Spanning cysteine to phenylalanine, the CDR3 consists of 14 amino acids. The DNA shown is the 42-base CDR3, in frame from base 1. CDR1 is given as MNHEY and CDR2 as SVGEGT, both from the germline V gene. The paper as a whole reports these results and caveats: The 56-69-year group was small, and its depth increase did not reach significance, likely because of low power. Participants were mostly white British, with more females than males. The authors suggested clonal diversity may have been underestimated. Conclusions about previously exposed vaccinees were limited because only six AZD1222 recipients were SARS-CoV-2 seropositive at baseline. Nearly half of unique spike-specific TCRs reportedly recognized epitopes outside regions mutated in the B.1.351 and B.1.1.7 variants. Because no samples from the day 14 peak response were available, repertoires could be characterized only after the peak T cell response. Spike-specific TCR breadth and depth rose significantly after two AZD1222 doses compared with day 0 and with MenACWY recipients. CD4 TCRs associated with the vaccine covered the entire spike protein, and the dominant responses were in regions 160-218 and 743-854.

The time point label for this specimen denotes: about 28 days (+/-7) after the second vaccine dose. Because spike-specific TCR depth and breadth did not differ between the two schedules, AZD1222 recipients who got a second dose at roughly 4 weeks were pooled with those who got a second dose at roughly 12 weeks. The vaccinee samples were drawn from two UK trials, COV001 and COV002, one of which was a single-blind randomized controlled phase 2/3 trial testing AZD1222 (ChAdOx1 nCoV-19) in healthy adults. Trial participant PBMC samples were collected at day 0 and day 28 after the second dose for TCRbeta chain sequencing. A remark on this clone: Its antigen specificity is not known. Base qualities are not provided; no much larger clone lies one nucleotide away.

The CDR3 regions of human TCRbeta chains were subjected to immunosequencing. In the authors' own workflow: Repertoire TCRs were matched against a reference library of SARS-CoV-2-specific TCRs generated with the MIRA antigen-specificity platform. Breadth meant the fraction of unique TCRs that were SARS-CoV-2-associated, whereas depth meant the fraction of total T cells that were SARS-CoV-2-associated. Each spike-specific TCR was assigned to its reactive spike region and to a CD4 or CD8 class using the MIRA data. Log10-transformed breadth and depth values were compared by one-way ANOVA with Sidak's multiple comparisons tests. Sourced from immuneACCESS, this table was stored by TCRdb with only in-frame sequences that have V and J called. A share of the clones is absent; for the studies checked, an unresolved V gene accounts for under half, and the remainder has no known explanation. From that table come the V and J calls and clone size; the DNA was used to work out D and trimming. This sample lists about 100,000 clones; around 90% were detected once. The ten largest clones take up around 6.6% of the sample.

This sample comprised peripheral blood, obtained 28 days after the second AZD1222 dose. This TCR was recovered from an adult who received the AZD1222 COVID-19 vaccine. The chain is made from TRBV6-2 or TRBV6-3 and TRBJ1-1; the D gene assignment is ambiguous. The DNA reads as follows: TGTGCCAGCAGTTACGGGCAGGTGAACACTGAAGCTTTCTTT. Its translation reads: CASSYGQVNTEAFF.